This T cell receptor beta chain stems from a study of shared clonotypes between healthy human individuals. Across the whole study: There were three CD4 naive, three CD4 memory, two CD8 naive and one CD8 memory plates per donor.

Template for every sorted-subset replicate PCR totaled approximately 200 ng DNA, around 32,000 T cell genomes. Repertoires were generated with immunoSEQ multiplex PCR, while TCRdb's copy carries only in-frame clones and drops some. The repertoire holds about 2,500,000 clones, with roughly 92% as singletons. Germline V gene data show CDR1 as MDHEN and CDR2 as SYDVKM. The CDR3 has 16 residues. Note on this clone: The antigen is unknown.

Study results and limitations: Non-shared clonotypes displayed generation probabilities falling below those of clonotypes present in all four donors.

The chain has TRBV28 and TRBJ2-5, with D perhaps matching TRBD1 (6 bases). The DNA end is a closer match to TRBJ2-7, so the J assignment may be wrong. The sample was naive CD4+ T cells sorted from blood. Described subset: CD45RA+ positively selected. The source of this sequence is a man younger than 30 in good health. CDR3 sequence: CASSLGEGTFAYEQYF. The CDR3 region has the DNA TGTGCCAGCAGTTTGGGAGAGGGGACATTCGCCTACGAGCAGTACTTC.